This TCR beta chain appears in the sequencing data of a study of blood T cell repertoires in COVID-19. Overall study context: Collection of acute and convalescent COVID-19 samples took place in the United States, Italy and Spain. The analysed material was cDNA or gDNA that came from T cells, B-cell-depleted T cells, or PBMCs.

Trimming removed 3 bases at V and 1 base at J, with 9 bases between. From germline, CDR1 is SGHTA and CDR2 FQGNSA. The CDR3 is made up of 14 amino acids. In the authors' methods: Reference gene primers were amplified, and this amplification served to estimate nucleated cell counts. Assay: immunoSEQ multiplex PCR; the TCRdb copy retains only in-frame clones and omits some. V and J calls plus clone size are reproduced from that table; the DNA served to infer D and trimming. The table lists 100,000 or so clones, roughly 76% of them singletons. This receptor was obtained from a woman aged 65 to 85 with acute or convalescent COVID-19. The chain links TRBV7-2 to TRBJ1-2; D is perhaps TRBD1 (5 bases). The sequenced material came from peripheral blood. The CDR3 DNA reads as TGTGCCAGCAGCTTCGCGGACAATAACTATGGCTACACCTTC. Its protein is CASSFADNNYGYTF.